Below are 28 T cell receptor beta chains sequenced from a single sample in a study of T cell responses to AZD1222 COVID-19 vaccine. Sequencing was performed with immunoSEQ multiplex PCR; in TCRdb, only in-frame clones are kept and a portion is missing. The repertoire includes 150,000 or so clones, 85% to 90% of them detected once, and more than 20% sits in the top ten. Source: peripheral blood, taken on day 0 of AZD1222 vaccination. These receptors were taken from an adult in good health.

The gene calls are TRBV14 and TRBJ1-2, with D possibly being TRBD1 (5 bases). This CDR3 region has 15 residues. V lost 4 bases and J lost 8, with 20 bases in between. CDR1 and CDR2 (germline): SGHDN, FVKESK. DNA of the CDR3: TGTGCCAGCAGCCCTCAGGACCGGGTAGGGGTCGGCTACACCTTC. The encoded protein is CASSPQDRVGVGYTF.

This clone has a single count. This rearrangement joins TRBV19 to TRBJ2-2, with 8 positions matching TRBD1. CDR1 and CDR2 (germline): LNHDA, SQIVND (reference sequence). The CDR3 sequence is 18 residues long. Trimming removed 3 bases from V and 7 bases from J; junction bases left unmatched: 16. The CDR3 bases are TGTGCCAGTAGTATTAGCGGCGGACAGGGAGGCCGTGGCGGGGAGCTGTTTTTT. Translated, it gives CASSISGGQGGRGGELFF. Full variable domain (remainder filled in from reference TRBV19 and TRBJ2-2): DGGITQSPKYLFRKEGQNVTLSCEQNLNHDAMYWYRQDPGQGLRLIYYSQIVNDFQKGDIAEGYSVSREKKESFPLTVTSAQKNPTAFYLCASSISGGQGGRGGELFFGEGSRLTVL.

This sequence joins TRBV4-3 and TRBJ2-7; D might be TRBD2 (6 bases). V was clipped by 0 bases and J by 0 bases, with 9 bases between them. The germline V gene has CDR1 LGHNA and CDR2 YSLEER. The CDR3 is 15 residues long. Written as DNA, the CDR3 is TGCGCCAGCAGCCAAGATGGGGGGAACTCCTACGAGCAGTACTTC. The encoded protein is CASSQDGGNSYEQYF.

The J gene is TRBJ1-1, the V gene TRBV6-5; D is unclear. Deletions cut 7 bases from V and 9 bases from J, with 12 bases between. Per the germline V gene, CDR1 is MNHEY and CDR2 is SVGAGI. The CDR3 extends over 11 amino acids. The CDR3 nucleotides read TGTGCCAGCATCCGGGGAGAAAAAGCTTTCTTT. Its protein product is CASIRGEKAFF.

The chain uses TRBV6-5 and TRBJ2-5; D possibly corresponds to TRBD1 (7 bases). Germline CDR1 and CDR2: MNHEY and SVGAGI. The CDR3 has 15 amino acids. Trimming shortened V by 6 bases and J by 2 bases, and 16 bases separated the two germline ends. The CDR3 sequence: CASSSPGGQQETQYF. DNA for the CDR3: TGTGCCAGCAGCTCCCCAGGGGGGCAGCAAGAGACCCAGTACTTC.

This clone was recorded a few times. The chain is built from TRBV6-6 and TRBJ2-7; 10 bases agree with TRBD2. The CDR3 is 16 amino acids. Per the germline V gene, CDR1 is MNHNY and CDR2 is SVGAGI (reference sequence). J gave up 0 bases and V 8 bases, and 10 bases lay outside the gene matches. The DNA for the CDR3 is TGTGCCAGCTGCCTTGCCACTAGCGGGGCCTCCTACGAGCAGTACTTC. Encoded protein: CASCLATSGASYEQYF.

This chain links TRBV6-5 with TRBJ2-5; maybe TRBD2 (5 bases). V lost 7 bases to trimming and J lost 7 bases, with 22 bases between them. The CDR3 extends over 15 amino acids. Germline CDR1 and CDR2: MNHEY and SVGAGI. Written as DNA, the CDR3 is TGTGCCAGCACCCGAAGTCGGCCGGGGATAGGGACCCAGTACTTC. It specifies CASTRSRPGIGTQYF.

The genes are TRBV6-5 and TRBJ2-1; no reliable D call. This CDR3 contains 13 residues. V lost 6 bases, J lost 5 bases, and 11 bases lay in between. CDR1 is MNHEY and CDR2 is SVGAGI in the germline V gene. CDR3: CASRLPQNNEQFF. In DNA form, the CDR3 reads TGTGCCAGCAGGCTACCTCAAAACAATGAGCAGTTCTTC.

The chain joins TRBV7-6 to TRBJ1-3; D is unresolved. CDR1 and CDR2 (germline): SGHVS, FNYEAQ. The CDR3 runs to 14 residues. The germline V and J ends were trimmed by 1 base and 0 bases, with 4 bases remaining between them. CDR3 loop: CASSLVDSGNTIYF. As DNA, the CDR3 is TGTGCCAGCAGCTTAGTAGACTCTGGAAACACCATATATTTT.

CDR3 sequence (DNA): TGTGCCAGCGGCCAACTAGGGGAGACCCAGTACTTC. Translated: CASGQLGETQYF. The rearrangement links TRBV7-9 to TRBJ2-5; maybe TRBD2 (5 bases). The CDR3 extends over 12 amino acids. The V end lost 8 bases, the J end lost 5 bases, and 12 bases lay between the germline ends. Germline CDR1 and CDR2: SEHNR and FQNEAQ (reference sequence).

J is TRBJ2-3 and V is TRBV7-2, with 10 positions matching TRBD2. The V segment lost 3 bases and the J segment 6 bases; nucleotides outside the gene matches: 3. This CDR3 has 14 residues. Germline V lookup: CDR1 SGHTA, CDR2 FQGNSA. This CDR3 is CASSFLTSGDTQYF. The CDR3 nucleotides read TGTGCCAGCAGCTTCCTGACTAGCGGGGATACGCAGTATTTT.

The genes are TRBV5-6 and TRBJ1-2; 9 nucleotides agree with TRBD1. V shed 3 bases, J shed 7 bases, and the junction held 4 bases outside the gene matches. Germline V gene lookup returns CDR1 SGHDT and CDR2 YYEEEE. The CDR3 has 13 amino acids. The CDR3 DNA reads TGTGCCAGCAGCTCGGACAGGGGATCTGGCTACACCTTC. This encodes CASSSDRGSGYTF.

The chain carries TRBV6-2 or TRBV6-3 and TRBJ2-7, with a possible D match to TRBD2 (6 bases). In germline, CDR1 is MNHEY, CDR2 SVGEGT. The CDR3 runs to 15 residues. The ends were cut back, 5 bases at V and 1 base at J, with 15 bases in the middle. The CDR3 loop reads CASSPLYGGSYEQYF. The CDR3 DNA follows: TGTGCCAGCAGTCCCCTTTATGGGGGGTCCTACGAGCAGTACTTC.

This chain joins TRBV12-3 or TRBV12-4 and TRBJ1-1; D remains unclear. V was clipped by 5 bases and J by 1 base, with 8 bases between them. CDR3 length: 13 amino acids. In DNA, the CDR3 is TGTGCCAGCAGTCGAGCAAGGAACACTGAAGCTTTCTTT. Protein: CASSRARNTEAFF.

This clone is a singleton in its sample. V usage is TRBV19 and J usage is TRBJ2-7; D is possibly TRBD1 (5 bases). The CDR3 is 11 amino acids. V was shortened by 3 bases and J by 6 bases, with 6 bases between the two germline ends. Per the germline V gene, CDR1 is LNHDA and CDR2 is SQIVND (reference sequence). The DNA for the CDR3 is TGTGCCAGTAGTATGGGGCCCGAGCAGTACTTC. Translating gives CASSMGPEQYF.

CDR3 coding DNA: TGTGCCAGCAGTTTATCAGGACTCCCGGTTCTGTACTTC. Protein sequence: CASSLSGLPVLYF. J is TRBJ2-7 and V is TRBV27; D is possibly TRBD2 (5 bases). There are 13 residues in the CDR3. CDR1 and CDR2 from the germline V gene are MNHEY and SMNVEV (reference sequence). The V end was cut by 0 bases, the J end by 12 bases, with 15 bases between.

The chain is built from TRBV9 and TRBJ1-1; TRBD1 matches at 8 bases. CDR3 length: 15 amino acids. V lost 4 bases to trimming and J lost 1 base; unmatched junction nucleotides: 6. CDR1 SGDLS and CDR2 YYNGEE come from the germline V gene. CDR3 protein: CASSLTGTGNTEAFF. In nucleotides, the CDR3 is TGTGCCAGCAGCTTAACCGGGACAGGGAACACTGAAGCTTTCTTT.

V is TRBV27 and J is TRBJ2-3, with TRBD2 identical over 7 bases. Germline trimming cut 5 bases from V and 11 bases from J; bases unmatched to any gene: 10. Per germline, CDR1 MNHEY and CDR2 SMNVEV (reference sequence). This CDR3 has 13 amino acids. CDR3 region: CASSGAGVSGQYF. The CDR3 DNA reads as TGTGCCAGCAGTGGGGCGGGAGTTTCTGGGCAGTATTTT.

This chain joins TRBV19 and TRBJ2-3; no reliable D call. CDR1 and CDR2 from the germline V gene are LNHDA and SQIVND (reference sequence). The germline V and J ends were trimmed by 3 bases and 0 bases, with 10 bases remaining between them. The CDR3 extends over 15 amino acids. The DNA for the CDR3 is TGTGCCAGTAGTATCCCAACGACTAGCACAGATACGCAGTATTTT. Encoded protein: CASSIPTTSTDTQYF.

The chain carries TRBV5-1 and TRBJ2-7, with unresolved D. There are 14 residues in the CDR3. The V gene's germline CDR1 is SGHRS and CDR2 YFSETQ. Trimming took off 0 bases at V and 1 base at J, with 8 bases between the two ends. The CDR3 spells CASSLDTGSYEQYF. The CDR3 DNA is TGCGCCAGCAGCTTGGACACTGGATCCTACGAGCAGTACTTC.

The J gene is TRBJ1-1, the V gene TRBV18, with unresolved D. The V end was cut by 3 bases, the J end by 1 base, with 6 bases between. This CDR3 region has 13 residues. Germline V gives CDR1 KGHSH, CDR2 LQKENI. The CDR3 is CASSPPPNTEAFF. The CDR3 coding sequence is TGTGCCAGCTCACCCCCACCGAACACTGAAGCTTTCTTT.

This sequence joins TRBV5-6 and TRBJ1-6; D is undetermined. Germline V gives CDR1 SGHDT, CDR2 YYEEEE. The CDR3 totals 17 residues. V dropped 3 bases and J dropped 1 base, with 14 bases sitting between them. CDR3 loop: CASSYGRDRSYNSPLHF. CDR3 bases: TGTGCCAGCAGCTACGGGCGGGATCGGTCCTATAATTCACCCCTCCACTTT.

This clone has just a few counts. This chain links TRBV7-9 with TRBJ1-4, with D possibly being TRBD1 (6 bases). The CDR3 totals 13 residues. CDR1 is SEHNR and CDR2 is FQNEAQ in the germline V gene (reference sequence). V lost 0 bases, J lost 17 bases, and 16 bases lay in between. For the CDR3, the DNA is TGTGCCAGCAGCTTAGCGGCCGCTCGACAGGTCTTTTTT. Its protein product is CASSLAAARQVFF.

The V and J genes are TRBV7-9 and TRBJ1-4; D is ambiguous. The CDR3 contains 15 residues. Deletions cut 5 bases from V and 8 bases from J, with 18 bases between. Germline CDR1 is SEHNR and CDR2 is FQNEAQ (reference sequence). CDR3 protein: CASSPDLGSSEKLFF. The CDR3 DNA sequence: TGTGCCAGCAGCCCAGACCTGGGGTCTTCAGAAAAACTGTTTTTT.

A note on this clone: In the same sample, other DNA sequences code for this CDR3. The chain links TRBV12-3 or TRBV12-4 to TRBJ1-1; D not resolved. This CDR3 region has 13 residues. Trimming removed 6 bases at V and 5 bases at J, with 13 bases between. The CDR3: CASSSQPGTEAFF. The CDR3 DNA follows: TGTGCCAGCAGCTCCCAGCCGGGGACTGAAGCTTTCTTT.

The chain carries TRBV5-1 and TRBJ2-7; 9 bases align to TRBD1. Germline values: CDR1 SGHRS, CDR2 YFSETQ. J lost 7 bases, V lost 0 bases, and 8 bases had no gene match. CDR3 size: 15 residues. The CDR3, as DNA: TGCGCCAGCAGCTTGGACGGGACAGGGCTCCGGGAGCAGTACTTC. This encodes CASSLDGTGLREQYF.

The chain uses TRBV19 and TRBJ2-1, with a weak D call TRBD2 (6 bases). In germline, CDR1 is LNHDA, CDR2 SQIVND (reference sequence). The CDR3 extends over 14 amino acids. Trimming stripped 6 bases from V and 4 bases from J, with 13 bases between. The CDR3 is CASSAGGGYNEQFF. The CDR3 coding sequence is TGTGCCAGTAGCGCCGGTGGGGGGTACAATGAGCAGTTCTTC.

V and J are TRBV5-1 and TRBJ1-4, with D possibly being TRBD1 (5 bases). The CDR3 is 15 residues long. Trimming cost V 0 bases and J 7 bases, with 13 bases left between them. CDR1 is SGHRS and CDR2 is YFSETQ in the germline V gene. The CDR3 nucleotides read TGCGCCAGCAGCTTGGGAGGGGTAGAGGGTGAAAAACTGTTTTTT. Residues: CASSLGGVEGEKLFF.